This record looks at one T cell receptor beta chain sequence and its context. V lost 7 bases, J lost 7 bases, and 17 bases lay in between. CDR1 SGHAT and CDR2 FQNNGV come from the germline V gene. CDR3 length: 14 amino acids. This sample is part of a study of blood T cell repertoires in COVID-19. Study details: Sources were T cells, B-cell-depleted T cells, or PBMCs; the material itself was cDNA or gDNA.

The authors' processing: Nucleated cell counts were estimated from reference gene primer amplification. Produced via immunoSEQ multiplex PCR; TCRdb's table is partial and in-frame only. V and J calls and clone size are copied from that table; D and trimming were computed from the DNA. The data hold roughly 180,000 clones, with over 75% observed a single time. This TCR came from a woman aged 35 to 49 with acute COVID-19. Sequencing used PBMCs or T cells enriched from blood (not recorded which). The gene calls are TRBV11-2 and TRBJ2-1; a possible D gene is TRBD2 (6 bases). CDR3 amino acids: CASTLWRGRNEQFF. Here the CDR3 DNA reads TGTGCCAGCACCCTTTGGAGGGGTAGGAATGAGCAGTTCTTC.